Listed below are T cell receptor beta chains from one sample, sequenced in a study of blood T cell repertoires in COVID-19. Clones were sequenced by immunoSEQ multiplex PCR, and TCRdb holds only the in-frame ones, with some missing. The sample lists around 150,000 clones; around 77% were seen once. Sequenced material: peripheral blood. These receptors came from a man aged 45 to 65 with active or convalescent COVID-19. Each CDR3 is given with its conserved first and last residue. Rows may omit the clone size; those that give it use once, few, many or a size class.

J gene | clone size | V gene | CDR3 protein
TRBJ1-6 | - | TRBV30 | CAWSSTGDLYNSPLHF
TRBJ2-7 | - | TRBV4-1 | CASSPGVEGPYEQYF
TRBJ1-3 | - | TRBV10-3 | CAITGDRSGNTIYF
TRBJ1-2 | - | TRBV7-9 | CASSPGQFNYGYTF
TRBJ2-3 | - | TRBV5-6 | CASSPRARQMLDTQYF
TRBJ2-1 | once | TRBV4-1 | CASSRDRGGSYNEQFF
TRBJ2-7 | - | TRBV7-2 | CASSSGYRPSSYEQYF
TRBJ1-5 | - | TRBV6-1 | CASSDLMGTPKQPQHF
TRBJ2-7 | - | TRBV10-3 | CAIATSGVWGEQYF
TRBJ1-1 | - | TRBV27 | CASSVRGLNTEAFF
TRBJ2-7 | - | TRBV7-6 | CASSQGQGLSYEQYF
TRBJ2-7 | - | TRBV25-1 | CASSEPGQGAEQYF
TRBJ2-7 | - | TRBV19 | CASSTSGRAYEQYF
TRBJ2-7 | once | TRBV2 | CASSEALGGRMDYEQYF
TRBJ1-3 | - | TRBV7-9 | CASSLGGTGGNTIYF
TRBJ2-7 | - | TRBV19 | CASGPGFHEQYF
TRBJ2-3 | - | TRBV5-1 | CASSLGTRGQIDTQYF
TRBJ1-4 | - | TRBV5-8 | CASSLATVLNEKLFF
TRBJ2-1 | - | TRBV18 | CASSRREDNEQFF
TRBJ1-1 | - | TRBV5-1 | CASSLSQGAHTEAFF
TRBJ2-5 | - | TRBV7-3 | CASSPQGLLQETQYF
TRBJ2-7 | - | TRBV4-1 | CASSPSLGQEGLVQYF
TRBJ1-1 | once | TRBV5-1 | CASSVTSNTEAFF
TRBJ2-5 | - | TRBV29-1 | CSIGGGRAEETQYF
TRBJ2-2 | - | TRBV29-1 | CSVVHFGGELFF
TRBJ2-7 | - | TRBV7-9 | CASSLTGGSTYEQYF
TRBJ2-3 | few | TRBV14 | CASSQARAYADTQYF
TRBJ1-6 | - | TRBV7-9 | CASSPGTGYNSPLHF
TRBJ2-3 | - | TRBV6-1 | CASSELADTSTDTQYF
TRBJ2-7 | - | TRBV9 | CASSVGGGPYEQYF
TRBJ1-6 | once | TRBV3-1/TRBV3-2 | CASSQDAGLRSPLHF
TRBJ2-7 | - | TRBV12-3/TRBV12-4 | CASPGTGEQYF
TRBJ2-2 | - | TRBV6-1 | CASTEAGGGNTGELFF
TRBJ1-5 | few | TRBV7-8 | CASSLGASNQPQHF
TRBJ1-3 | few | TRBV30 | CAWITFSLSSGNTIYF
TRBJ2-5 | - | TRBV6-4 | CATTPGFQETQYF
TRBJ2-1 | - | TRBV11-3 | CASSKTSGSLREQFF